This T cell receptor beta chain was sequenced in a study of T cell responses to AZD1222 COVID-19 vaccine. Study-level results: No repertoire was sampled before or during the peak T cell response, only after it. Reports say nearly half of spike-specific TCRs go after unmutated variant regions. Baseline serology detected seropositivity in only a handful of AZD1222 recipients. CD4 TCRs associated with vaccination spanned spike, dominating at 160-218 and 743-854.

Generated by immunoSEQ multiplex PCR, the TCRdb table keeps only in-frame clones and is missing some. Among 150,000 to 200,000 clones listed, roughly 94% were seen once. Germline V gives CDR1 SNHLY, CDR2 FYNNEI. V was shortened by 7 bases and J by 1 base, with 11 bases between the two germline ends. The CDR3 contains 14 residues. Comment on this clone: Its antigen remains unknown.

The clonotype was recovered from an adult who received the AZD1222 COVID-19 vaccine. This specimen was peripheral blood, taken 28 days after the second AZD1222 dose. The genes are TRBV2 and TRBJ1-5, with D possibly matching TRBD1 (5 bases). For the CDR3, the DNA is TGTGCCAGCACCCGAGAGGGGAGCAATCAGCCCCAGCATTTT. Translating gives CASTREGSNQPQHF.